The clone carrying this TCR beta chain appeared a single time. The entry originates in a study of OX40 agonist ivuxolimab in advanced cancers. Looking at the study overall: With ivuxolimab, an agonistic anti-OX40 (CD134) antibody, patients were treated. Patients achieving partial responses numbered three: one hepatocellular carcinoma case and two cutaneous melanoma cases. Males comprised about 78% of the group, whose mean age was approximately 60 years (range about 20 to 79).

The length of the CDR3 is 18 residues. The germline V gene has CDR1 PRHDT and CDR2 FYEKMQ (reference sequence). V was pared by 5 bases and J by 0 bases, with 10 bases of the junction left unmatched. Excluded were patients having autoimmune disease history or systemic immunosuppression. Here immunoSEQ multiplex PCR was the method, and the copy in TCRdb shows in-frame clones only, minus some. Among almost 50,000 clones listed, approximately 80% were seen once. Here the sequenced sample was CD4+ or CD8+ T cells sorted from blood, taken in a trial of the OX40 agonist ivuxolimab. The rearrangement links TRBV13 to TRBJ2-3, with TRBD2 matching 11 bases. This sequence was found in an adult with an advanced solid tumor such as melanoma, head and neck, liver or kidney cancer. The CDR3 spells CASSGPGLAAYSTDTQYF. The CDR3 DNA reads TGTGCCAGCAGCGGCCCGGGACTAGCGGCGTATAGCACAGATACGCAGTATTTT.